This T cell receptor beta chain was profiled in a study of post-analysis software for immune sequencing data. Findings of the study overall: Significantly lower normalized Chao1 diversity was found in patients with multiple sclerosis relative to controls. With F measure, samples from one preparation batch clustered together strongly. Five or six TRBV segments, TRBV5-6, TRBV5-1 and TRBV20-1 among them, were found more frequent in patients than controls.

Libraries were made from TCR beta cDNA, and they carried unique molecular identifiers. The source material, about 0.9 to 11 million T cells, gave rise to 510,000 or so cDNA molecules. In TCRdb, the PCR reads were re-called with MiXCR into one record per CDR3 protein. The table shows 740,000 or so distinct CDR3 sequences, with under 70% occurring only once. The CDR3 covers 14 residues. Trimming removed 3 bases from V and 0 bases from J, with 9 bases in between. Germline CDR1 SGHTA, CDR2 FQGTGA. This clonotype was found a few times. Its target is unknown. The sample comprised blood. The receptor was derived from a girl aged 5-17 years with multiple sclerosis. The chain uses TRBV7-3 and TRBJ2-7; a weak D match, TRBD2 (6 bases). CDR3 residues: CASSFGGASYEQYF. As DNA, the CDR3 is TGTGCCAGCAGCTTCGGAGGGGCCTCCTACGAGCAGTACTTC.